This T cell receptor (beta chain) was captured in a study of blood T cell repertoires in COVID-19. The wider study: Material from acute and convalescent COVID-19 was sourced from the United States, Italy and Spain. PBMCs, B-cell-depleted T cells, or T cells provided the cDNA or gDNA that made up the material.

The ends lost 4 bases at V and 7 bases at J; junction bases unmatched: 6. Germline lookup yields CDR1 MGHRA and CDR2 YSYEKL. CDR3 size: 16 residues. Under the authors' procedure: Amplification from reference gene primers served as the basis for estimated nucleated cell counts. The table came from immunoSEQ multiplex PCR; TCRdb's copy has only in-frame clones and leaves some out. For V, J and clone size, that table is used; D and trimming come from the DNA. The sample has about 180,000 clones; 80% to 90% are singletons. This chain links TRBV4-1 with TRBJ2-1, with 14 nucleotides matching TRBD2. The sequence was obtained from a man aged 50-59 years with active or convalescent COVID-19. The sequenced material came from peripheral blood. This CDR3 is CASSPRLAGGKNEQFF. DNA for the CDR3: TGCGCCAGCAGCCCTAGACTAGCGGGGGGGAAAAATGAGCAGTTCTTC.